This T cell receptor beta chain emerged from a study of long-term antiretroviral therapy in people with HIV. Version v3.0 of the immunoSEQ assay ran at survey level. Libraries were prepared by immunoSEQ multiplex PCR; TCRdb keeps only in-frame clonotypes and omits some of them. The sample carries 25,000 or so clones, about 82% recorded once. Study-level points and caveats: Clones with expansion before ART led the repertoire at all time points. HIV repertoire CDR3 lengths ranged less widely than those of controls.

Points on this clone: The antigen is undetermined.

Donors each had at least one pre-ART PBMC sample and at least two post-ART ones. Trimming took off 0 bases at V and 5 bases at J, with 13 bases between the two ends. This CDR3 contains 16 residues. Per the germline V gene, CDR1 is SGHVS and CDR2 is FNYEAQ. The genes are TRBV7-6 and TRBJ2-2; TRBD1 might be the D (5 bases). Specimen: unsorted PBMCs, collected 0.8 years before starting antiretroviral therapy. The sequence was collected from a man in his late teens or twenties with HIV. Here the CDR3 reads CASSLAQGLMTGELFF. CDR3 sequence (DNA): TGTGCCAGCAGCTTAGCCCAGGGCCTAATGACCGGGGAGCTGTTTTTT. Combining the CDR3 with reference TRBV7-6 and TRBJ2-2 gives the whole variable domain GAGVSQSPRYKVTKRGQDVALRCDPISGHVSLYWYRQALGQGPEFLTYFNYEAQQDKSGLPNDRFSAERPEGSISTLTIQRTEQRDSAMYRCASSLAQGLMTGELFFGEGSRLTVL.